What follows are 10 T cell receptor beta chains derived from one specimen sequenced in a study of Graves' ophthalmopathy and Graves' hyperthyroidism. Using RNA transcripts, the TCR beta CDR3 regions were amplified. Second-round multiplex PCR followed a first-round RT-PCR using HTBI primers. TCRdb redid the calling of the multiplex PCR reads with MiXCR, one entry per CDR3 protein. The sample lists 900,000 to 1,200,000 distinct CDR3 sequences; roughly two fifths were seen once. The sample comprised peripheral blood or thyroid tissue (not recorded which). These receptors originate from an adult man with Graves' hyperthyroidism.

This clonotype was counted between two and nine times. The chain has TRBV2 and TRBJ2-7; 9 bases fit TRBD1. CDR3 length equals 14 residues. J gave up 1 base and V 6 bases, and 4 bases lay outside the gene matches. Per the germline V gene, CDR1 is SNHLY and CDR2 is FYNNEI. The CDR3 region has the DNA TGTGCCAGCAGGATTGACAGGGGGTCCTACGAGCAGTACTTC. This codes for CASRIDRGSYEQYF.

The chain links TRBV7-2 to TRBJ2-1; 10 bases agree with TRBD2. After removal of 3 bases from V and 6 bases from J, the junction contained 5 bases not matched to a gene. From germline, CDR1 is SGHTA and CDR2 FQGNSA. The CDR3 sequence is 15 residues long. CDR3 DNA: TGTGCCAGCAGCTTTTTAATAGCGGGAGGCAATGAGCAGTTCTTC. Amino acid sequence: CASSFLIAGGNEQFF.

V and J are TRBV12-3 or TRBV12-4 and TRBJ2-7, with 10 bases lining up with TRBD1. Trimming removed 5 bases from V and 5 bases from J; junction bases left unmatched: 9. The CDR3 covers 15 residues. The chain's CDR3 is CASSLKGQGTDEQYF. The CDR3 nucleotides are TGTGCCAGCAGTCTAAAGGGACAGGGGACCGACGAGCAGTACTTC.

V and J are TRBV7-9 and TRBJ1-2, with D unresolved. Germline V gene lookup returns CDR1 SEHNR and CDR2 FQNEAQ (reference sequence). The length of the CDR3 is 15 residues. V was pared by 5 bases and J by 4 bases, with 17 bases between. CDR3 loop: CASSVVGRRGYGYTF. The CDR3 region has the DNA TGTGCCAGCAGCGTTGTAGGGCGGAGAGGCTATGGCTACACCTTC.

This clonotype was detected a few times. The chain recombines TRBV11-3 with TRBJ2-7; 9 bases map to TRBD2. The V gene's germline CDR1 is SGHNT and CDR2 YENEEA. After removal of 5 bases from V and 5 bases from J, the junction contained 4 bases not matched to a gene. The CDR3 is made up of 13 amino acids. CDR3 DNA sequence: TGTGCCAGCAGCGTCCAGCGGGAGGACGAGCAGTACTTC. Translating it yields CASSVQREDEQYF.

The CDR3 nucleotides read TGTGCCAGCAGCTTAGGAGCAGGGTTTACTGCCGGGGGCTACACCTTC. Translation: CASSLGAGFTAGGYTF. The chain recombines TRBV7-8 with TRBJ1-2; possible D gene TRBD1, 5 bases. Deletions cut 1 base from V and 8 bases from J, with 20 bases between. The CDR3 extends over 16 amino acids. Germline values: CDR1 SGHVS, CDR2 FQNEAQ.

V and J are TRBV7-6 and TRBJ2-5, with D unclear. Trimming shortened V by 6 bases and J by 2 bases, and 19 bases separated the two germline ends. This CDR3 region has 16 residues. The V gene's germline CDR1 is SGHVS and CDR2 FNYEAQ. CDR3 residues: CASSQRLGPKQETQYF. Written as DNA, the CDR3 is TGTGCCAGCAGTCAACGCCTCGGACCTAAACAAGAGACCCAGTACTTC.

In its sample, this clonotype was seen many times. The chain employs TRBV5-6 and TRBJ2-2, with 10 nucleotides matching TRBD1. The CDR3 is 16 amino acids. The germline V gene has CDR1 SGHDT and CDR2 YYEEEE. Germline trimming cut 2 bases from V and 0 bases from J; bases unmatched to any gene: 1. CDR3 nucleotide sequence: TGTGCCAGCAGCTTTGGGACAGGGGCGAACACCGGGGAGCTGTTTTTT. It specifies CASSFGTGANTGELFF.

A remark on this clonotype: The germline gene is not matched at one end of the junction; a read error may be the cause. The J gene is TRBJ1-1, the V gene TRBV25-1; TRBD1 aligns across 7 bases. Germline CDR1 reads MGHDK; CDR2 reads SYGVNS. The CDR3 totals 16 residues. Here the CDR3 reads CASSAQGGPRNTEAFF. The CDR3 DNA is TGCGCCAGCAGCGCTCAGGGGGGCCCAAGGAACACTGAAGCTTTCTTT.

The table lists this clonotype with a few counts. The rearrangement links TRBV6-5 to TRBJ2-7; D gene uncertain. The germline V and J ends were trimmed by 4 bases and 1 base, with 14 bases remaining between them. CDR1 is MNHEY and CDR2 is SVGAGI in the germline V gene. The CDR3 contains 15 residues. CDR3 residues: CASSFVKSVSYEQYF. CDR3 in DNA: TGTGCCAGCAGTTTCGTCAAGTCAGTATCCTACGAGCAGTACTTC.